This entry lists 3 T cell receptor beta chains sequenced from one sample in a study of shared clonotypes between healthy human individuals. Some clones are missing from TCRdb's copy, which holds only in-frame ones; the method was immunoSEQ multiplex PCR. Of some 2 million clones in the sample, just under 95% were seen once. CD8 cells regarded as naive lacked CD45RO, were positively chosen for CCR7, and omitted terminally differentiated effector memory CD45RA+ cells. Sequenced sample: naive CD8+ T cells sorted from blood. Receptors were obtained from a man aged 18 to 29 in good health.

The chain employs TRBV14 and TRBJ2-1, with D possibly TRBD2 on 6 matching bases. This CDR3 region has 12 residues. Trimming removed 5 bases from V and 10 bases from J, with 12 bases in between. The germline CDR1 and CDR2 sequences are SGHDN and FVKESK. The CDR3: CASSDTSYEQFF. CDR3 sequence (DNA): TGTGCCAGCAGCGATACTAGCTACGAGCAGTTCTTC.

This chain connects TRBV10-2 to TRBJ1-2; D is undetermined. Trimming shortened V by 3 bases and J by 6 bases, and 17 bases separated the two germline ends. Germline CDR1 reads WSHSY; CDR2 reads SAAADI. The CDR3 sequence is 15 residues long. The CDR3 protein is CASSETPTLPDGYTF. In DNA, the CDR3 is TGCGCCAGCAGTGAAACCCCCACGCTGCCAGATGGCTACACCTTC.

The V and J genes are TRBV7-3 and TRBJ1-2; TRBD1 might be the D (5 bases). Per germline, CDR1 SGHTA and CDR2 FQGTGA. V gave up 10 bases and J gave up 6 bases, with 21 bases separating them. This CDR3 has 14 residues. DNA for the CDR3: TGTGCCACTTACAGGCCTCGGCTATCAAATGGCTACACCTTC. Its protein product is CATYRPRLSNGYTF.